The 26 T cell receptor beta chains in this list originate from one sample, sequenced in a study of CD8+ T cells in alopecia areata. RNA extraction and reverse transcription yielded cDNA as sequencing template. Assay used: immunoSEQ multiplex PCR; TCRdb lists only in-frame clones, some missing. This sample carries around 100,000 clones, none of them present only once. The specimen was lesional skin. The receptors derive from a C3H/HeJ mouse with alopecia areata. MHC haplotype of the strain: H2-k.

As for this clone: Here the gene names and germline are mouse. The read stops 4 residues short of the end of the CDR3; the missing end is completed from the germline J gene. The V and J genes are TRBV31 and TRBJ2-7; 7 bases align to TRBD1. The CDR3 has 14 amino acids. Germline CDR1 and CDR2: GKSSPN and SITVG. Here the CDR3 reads CAWSPRDSGYEQYF. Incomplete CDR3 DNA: TGTGCCTGGAGTCCCCGGGACAGTGGGTAT.

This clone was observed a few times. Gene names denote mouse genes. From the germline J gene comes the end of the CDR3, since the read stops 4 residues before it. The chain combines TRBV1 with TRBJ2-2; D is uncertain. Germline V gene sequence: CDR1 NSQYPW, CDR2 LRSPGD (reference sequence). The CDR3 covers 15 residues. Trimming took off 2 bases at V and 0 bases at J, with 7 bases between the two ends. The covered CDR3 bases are TGCACCTGCAGTGCACCTGTCTCAAACACCGGG. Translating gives CTCSAPVSNTG. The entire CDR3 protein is CTCSAPVSNTGQLYF.

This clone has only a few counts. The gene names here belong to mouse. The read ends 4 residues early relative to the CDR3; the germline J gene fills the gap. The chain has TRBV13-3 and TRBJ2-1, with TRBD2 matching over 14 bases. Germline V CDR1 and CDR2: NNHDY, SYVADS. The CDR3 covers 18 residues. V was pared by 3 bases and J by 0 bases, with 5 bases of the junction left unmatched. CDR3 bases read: TGTGCCAGCAGTGGAGGGACTGGGGGGGCCAATAACTATGCT. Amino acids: CASSGGTGGANNYA. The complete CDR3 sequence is CASSGGTGGANNYAEQFF.

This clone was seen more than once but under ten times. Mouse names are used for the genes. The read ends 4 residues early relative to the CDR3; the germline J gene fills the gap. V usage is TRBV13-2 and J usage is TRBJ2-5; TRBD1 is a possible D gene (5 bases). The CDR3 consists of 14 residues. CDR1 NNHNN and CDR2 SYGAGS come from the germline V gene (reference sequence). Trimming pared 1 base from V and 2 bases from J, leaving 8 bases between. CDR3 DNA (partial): TGTGCCAGCGGTGATACAGGAGCCCAAGAC. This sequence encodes CASGDTGAQD. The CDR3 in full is CASGDTGAQDTQYF.

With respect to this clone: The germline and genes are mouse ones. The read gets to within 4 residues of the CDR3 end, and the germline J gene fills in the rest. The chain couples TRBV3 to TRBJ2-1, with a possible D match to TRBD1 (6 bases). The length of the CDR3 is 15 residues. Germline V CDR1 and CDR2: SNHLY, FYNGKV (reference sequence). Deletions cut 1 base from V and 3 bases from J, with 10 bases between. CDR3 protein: CASSLERDIYAEQFF. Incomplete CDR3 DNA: TGTGCCAGCAGCTTAGAACGGGACATCTATGCT.

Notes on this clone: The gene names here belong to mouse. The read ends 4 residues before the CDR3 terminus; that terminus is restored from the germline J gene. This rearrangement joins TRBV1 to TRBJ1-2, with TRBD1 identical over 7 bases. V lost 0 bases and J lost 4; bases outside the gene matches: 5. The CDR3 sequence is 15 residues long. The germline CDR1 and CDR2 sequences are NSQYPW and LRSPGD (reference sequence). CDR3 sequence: CTCSAEDRAGSDYTF. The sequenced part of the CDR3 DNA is TGCACCTGCAGTGCAGAAGACAGGGCAGGCTCC.

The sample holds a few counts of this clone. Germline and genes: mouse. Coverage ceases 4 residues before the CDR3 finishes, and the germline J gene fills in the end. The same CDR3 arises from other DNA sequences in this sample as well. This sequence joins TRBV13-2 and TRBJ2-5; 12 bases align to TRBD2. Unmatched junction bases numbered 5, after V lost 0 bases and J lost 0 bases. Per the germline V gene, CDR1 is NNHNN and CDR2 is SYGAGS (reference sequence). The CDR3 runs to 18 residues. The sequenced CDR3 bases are TGTGCCAGCGGTGATGCCGGGACTGGGGGGTTTAACCAAGAC. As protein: CASGDAGTGGFNQD. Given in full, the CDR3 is CASGDAGTGGFNQDTQYF.

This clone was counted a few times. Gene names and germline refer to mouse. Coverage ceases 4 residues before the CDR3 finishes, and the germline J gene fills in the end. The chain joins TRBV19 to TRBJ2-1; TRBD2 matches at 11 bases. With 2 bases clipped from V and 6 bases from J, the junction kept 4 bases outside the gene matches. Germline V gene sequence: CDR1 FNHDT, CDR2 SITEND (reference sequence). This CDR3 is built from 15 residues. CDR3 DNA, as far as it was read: TGTGCCAGCAGTATCCCGGGACTGGGGGTTGCT. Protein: CASSIPGLGVA. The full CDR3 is CASSIPGLGVAEQFF.

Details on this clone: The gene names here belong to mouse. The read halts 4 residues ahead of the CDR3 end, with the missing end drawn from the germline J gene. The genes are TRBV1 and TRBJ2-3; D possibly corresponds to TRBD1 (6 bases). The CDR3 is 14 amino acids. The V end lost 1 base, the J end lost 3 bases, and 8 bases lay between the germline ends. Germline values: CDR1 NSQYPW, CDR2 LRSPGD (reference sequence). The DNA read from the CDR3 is TGCACCTGCAGTGCAGTACAGGGCGCAGAA. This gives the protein CTCSAVQGAE. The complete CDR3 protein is CTCSAVQGAETLYF. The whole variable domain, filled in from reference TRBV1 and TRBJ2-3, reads VTLLEQNPRWRLVPRGQAVNLRCILKNSQYPWMSWYQQDLQKQLQWLFTLRSPGDKEVKSLPGADYLATRVTDTELRLQVANMSQGRTLYCTCSAVQGAETLYFGSGTRLTVL.

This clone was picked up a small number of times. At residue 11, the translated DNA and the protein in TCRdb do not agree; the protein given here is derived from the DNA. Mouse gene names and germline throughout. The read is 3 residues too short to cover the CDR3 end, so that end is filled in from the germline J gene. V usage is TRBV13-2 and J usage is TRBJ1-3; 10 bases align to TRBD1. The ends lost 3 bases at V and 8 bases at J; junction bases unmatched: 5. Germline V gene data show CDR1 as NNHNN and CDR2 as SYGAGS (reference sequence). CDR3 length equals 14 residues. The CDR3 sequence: CASGAAGTGDTLYF. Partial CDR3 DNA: TGTGCCAGCGGTGCGGCCGGGACAGGGGATACG.

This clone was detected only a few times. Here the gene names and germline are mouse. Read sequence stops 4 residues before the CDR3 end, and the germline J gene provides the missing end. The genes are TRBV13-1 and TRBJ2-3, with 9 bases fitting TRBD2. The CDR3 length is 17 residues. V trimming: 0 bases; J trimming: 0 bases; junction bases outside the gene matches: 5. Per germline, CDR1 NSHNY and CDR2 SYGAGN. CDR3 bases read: TGTGCCAGCAGTGATGCGAAACTGGGGGGTAGTGCAGAA. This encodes CASSDAKLGGSAE. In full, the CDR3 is CASSDAKLGGSAETLYF.

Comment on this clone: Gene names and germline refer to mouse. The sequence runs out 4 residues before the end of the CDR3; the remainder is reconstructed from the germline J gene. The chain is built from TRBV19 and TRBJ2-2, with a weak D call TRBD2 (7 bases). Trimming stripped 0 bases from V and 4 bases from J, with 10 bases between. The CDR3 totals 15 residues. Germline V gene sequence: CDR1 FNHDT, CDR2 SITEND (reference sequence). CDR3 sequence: CASSIVGGRTGQLYF. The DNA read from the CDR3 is TGTGCCAGCAGTATAGTCGGGGGGCGCACCGGG.

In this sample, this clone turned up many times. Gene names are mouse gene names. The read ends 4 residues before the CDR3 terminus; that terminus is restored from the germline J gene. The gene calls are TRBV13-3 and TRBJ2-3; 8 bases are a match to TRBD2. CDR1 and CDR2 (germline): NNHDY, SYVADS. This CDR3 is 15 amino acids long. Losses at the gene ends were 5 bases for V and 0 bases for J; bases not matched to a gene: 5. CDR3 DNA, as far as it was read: TGTGCCAGCAGACAGGACTGGGCTAGTGCAGAA. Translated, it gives CASRQDWASAE. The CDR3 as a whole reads CASRQDWASAETLYF.

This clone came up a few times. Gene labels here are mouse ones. The CDR3 is CTCSAVLGEQDTQYF. The part of the CDR3 DNA that was read is TGCACCTGCAGTGCAGTTCTGGGGGAGCAAGAC. The J gene is TRBJ2-5, the V gene TRBV1; 7 nucleotides line up with TRBD2. The CDR3 end lies 4 residues beyond the end of the read and is filled in from the germline J gene. With V trimmed by 1 base and J by 3 bases, 4 bases remained unmatched. Germline V lookup: CDR1 NSQYPW, CDR2 LRSPGD (reference sequence). The CDR3 contains 15 residues.

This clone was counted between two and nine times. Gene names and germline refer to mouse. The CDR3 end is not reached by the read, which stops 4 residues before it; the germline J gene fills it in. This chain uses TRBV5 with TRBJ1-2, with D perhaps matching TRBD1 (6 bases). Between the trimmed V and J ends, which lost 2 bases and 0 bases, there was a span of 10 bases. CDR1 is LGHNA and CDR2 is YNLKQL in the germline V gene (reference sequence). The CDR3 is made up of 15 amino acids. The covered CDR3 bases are TGTGCCAGCAGCCAATCCGGGACAACAAACTCC. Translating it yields CASSQSGTTNS. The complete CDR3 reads CASSQSGTTNSDYTF.

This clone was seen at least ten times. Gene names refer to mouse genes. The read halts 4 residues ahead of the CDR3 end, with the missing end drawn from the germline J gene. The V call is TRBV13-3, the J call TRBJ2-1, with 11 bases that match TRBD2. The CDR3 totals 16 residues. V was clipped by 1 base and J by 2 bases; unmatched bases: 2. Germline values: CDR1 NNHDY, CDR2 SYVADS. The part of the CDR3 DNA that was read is TGTGCCAGCAGTGATCCGGGACTGGGGGACTATGCT. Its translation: CASSDPGLGDYA. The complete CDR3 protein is CASSDPGLGDYAEQFF.

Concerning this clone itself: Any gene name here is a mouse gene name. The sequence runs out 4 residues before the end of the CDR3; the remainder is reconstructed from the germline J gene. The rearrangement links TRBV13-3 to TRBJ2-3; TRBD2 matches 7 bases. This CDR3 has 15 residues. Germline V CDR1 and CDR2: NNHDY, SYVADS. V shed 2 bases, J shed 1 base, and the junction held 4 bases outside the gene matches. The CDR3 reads CASSEPGGGAETLYF. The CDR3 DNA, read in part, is TGTGCCAGCAGTGAGCCGGGGGGGGGTGCAGAA.

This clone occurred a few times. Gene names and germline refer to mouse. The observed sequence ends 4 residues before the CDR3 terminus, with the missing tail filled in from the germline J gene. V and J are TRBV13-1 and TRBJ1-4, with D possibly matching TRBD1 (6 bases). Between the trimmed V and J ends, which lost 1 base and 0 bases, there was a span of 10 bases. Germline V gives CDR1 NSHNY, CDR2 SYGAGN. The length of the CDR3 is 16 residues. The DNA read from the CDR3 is TGTGCCAGCAGTGATCGCAGGGGTATTTCCAACGAA. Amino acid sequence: CASSDRRGISNE. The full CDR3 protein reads CASSDRRGISNERLFF.

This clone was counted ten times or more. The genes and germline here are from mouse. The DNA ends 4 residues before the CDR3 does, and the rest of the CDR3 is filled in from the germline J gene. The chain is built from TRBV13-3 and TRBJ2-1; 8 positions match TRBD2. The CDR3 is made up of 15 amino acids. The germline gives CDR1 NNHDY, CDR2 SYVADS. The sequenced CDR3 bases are TGTGCCAGCAGTGATGCATCCTCTGGGGGGGCT. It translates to CASSDASSGGA. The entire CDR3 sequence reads CASSDASSGGAEQFF.

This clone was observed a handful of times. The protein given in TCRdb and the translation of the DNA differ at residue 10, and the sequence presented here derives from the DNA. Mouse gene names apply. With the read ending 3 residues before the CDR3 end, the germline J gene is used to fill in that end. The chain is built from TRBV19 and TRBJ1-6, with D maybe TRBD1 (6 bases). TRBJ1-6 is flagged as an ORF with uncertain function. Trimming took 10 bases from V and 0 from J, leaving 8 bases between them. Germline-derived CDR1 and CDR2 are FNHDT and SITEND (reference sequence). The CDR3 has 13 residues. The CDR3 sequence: CAQDSSYNSPLYF. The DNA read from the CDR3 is TGTGCCCAGGACAGTTCCTATAATTCGCCC.

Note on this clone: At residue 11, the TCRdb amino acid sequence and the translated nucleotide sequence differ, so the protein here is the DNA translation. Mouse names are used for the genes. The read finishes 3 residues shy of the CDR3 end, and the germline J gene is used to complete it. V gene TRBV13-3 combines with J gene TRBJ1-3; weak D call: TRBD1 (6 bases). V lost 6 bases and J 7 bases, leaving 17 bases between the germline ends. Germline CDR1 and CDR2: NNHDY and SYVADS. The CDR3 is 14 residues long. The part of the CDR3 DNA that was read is TGTGCCAGCAACCCTACAGGGAAGAGGAATACG. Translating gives CASNPTGKRNT. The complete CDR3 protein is CASNPTGKRNTLYF.

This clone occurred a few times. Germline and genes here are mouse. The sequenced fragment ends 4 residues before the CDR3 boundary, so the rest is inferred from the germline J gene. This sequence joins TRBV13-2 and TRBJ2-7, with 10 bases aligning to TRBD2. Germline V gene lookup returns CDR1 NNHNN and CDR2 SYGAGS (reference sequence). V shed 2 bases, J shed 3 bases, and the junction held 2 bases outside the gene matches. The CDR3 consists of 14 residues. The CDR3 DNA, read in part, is TGTGCCAGCGGTGACTGGGGGGGCCTCTAT. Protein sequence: CASGDWGGLY. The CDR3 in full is CASGDWGGLYEQYF.

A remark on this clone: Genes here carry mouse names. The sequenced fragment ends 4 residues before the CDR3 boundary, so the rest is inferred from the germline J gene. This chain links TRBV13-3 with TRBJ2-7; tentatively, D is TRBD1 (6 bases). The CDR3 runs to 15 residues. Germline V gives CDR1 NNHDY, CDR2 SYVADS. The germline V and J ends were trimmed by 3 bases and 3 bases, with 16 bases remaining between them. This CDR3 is CASSVQGKLFYEQYF. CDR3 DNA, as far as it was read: TGTGCCAGCAGTGTACAGGGAAAACTATTCTAT.

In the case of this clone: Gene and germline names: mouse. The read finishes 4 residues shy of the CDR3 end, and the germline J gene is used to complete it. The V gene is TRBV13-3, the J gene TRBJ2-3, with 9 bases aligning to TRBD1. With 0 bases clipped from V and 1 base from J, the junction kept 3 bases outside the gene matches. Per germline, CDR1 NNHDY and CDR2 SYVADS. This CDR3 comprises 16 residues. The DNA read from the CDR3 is TGTGCCAGCAGTGATGAGGACAGGGGAGGTGCAGAA. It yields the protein CASSDEDRGGAE. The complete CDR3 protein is CASSDEDRGGAETLYF.

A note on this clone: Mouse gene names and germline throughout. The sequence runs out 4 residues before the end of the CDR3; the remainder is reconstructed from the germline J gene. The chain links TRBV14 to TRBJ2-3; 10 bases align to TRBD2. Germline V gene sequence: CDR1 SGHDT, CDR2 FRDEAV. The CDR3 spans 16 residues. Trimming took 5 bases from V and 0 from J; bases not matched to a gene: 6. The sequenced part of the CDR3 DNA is TGTGCCAGCAGCCCGGGACTGGGGTCTAGTGCAGAA. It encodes CASSPGLGSSAE. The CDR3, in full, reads CASSPGLGSSAETLYF. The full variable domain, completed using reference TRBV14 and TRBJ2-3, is EAGVTQSPRYAVLQEGQAVSFWCDPISGHDTLYWYQQPRDQGPQLLVYFRDEAVIDNSQLPSDRFSAVRPKGTNSTLKIQSAKQGDTATYLCASSPGLGSSAETLYFGSGTRLTVL.

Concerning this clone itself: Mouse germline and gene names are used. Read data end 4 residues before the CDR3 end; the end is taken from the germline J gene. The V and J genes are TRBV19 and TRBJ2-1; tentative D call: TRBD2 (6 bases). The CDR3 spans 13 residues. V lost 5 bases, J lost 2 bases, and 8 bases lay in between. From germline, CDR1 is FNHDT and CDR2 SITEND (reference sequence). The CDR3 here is CASRRGDYAEQFF. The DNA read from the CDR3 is TGTGCCAGCAGGCGGGGGGACTATGCT.